This T cell receptor beta chain was recorded in a study of cytomegalovirus exposure and HLA in healthy donors (dated by TCRdb to about 2017). For the wider study: According to an earlier analysis of several hundred of the donors, about 170 million T cells yielded some 120 million unique TCR beta sequences and less than 300 Gb of sequence data. Around 320 gigabases of sequencing data and 70 million to 100 million unique TCR sequences were included in an early release covering about 700 HLA-typed donors. Among the roughly 400 genotyped donors, around 81% belonged to the genetic ancestry cluster associated with self-reported Caucasian donors. The study aimed to test whether cataloging public T cell receptors could reveal signatures of past pathogen exposure. The study profiled the T cell repertoires of 500 to 800 subjects by immunosequencing and related them to cytomegalovirus serostatus. Along with the roughly 700-subject first cohort, a separate validation cohort of over 90 different subjects was used. The study combined high-throughput TCR immunosequencing, statistical association of individual TCRs with disease status, and machine learning to predict cytomegalovirus infection status. In a later analysis, previously published TCR beta repertoires from fewer than 750 donors were re-analyzed and high-resolution HLA genotyping was added so that TCR occurrence patterns could be studied. Rather than using new phenotypic data, the later analysis identified candidate immune exposures from TCR beta sequences and from how often those sequences occurred across donors. In an earlier analysis of more than 550 of the donors, high-throughput TCR beta sequencing was used to judge whether each TCR beta V gene segment behaved as functional or pseudogenic. Donor age, sex, ethnicity and CMV serostatus were compiled together with the repertoire data. In a later genetic analysis, genome-wide SNP genotypes for about 55% of the roughly 700 donors were used, and that subset was treated as a discovery cohort. Every discovery cohort repertoire had been produced on one sequencing platform. HLA typing covered class I and class II loci at four-digit resolution. Typing coverage differed by locus: A, B, C, DRB1 and DQB1 were typed in roughly 629-630 donors, DQA1 in 522, DPA1 in approximately 600, and DPB1 in roughly 450. Because of strong linkage in the cohort, roughly five DR-DQ haplotypes were treated as single units for association and clustering. Across some 400 genotyped donors of the cohort, an average of 235,054 unique TCR beta nucleotide sequences per donor were sequenced, and around 19% of those sequences were non-productive. Beyond this particular receptor, the publication reports: A later analysis found that HLA-associated TCR beta chains were more clonally expanded and had lower generation probabilities than equally common non-associated chains. According to a later analysis, parvovirus B19, influenza, CMV and Epstein-Barr virus appeared linked to several top co-occurrence clusters. Only TCR beta chains were sequenced in this cohort, and the absence of alpha or paired-chain data limited detectable features. Most CMV-associated TCR beta chains appeared to be HLA-restricted in a later analysis, and the HLA associations seemed to be driven largely by CMV exposure. A later analysis found that TCR association rates varied across HLA loci, with DRB1 alleles showing the most associated TCRs and HLA-C alleles the fewest. A further reported finding was that TCR beta sequences accurately predicted the HLA-A and HLA-B alleles for most subjects in the first cohort. It was suggested by the authors that the approach could potentially be generalized to other disease states and immunological phenotypes. Sequencing depth was assumed to be roughly uniform across donors in the presence/absence analyses, though that assumption may not hold. CMV serostatus was the only immune exposure information available for the cohort. The classifier was reported to diagnose cytomegalovirus status with high specificity and sensitivity in both the original cohort and the validation cohort. In a later analysis, about 17,000 TCR beta sequences were associated with specific HLA alleles at a false discovery rate of 0.05. A later genetic analysis reported fewer N-insertions in productive TCRs among donors in an Asian-associated ancestry cluster than the approximately 700-donor mean. Broadly in line with IMGT annotations, most TCR beta V segments showed up in productive rearrangements about 87% or about 30% of the time in an earlier analysis of approximately 600 of the donors. Most TCR sequences were seen in very few donors, while some public TCRs were found in many individuals. The earlier analysis of fewer than 750 of the donors excluded some 15 rarely observed V segments, including chromosome 9 orphons, because counts were too low. Some IMGT-functional V segments, including TRBV6-2 and TRBV6-3, could not be distinguished by the 87-base-pair reads and were therefore excluded. When HLA alleles, especially DR and DQ, strongly co-occurred, TCR associations were difficult to assign to individual alleles. V-gene and J-gene trimming of TCR beta chains was associated with a missense DCLRE1C variant in a later genetic analysis, and the association was replicated in an independent cohort. Because HLA typing was unavailable for some donors at each locus, only the typed subset was used in association tests. In the study, some 180 TCR beta chains were listed as associated with cytomegalovirus. Linkage disequilibrium might explain the correlated functional status among segregating V segments, but an unknown experimental factor could not be ruled out. A few of the identified cytomegalovirus-associated TCR beta chains were confirmed in vitro to be specific for cytomegalovirus antigens. A cluster of highly shared sequence variants was judged likely to represent a technical artifact of the sequencing pipeline.

In total, roughly 670 healthy bone marrow donors made up the cohort. At the time of sampling, every cohort member was nominally healthy, though immune exposures that went unrecorded were likely present. The donor tested CMV seropositive and was one of the 289 seropositive cohort members. A peripheral blood sample was collected from each donor, and TCR beta sequencing was performed on peripheral blood mononuclear cells. Genomic DNA was extracted from the blood cell samples with the Qiagen DNeasy Blood Extraction Kit. With regard to this clone: Its specific antigen is unknown. Base qualities are not at hand, and no much larger clone is one base apart.

The germline V gene specifies SNHLY as CDR1 and FYNNEI as CDR2. The CDR3 covers 14 residues, taking in both the cysteine and the phenylalanine. Just CDR3 DNA is preserved here, 42 bases in frame from base 1. V is reduced by 10 bases and J by 4 bases, leaving a spacing of 19 bases between them. The protocol used for the library was the immunoSEQ multiplex PCR assay. A mixture of 60 forward primers for TCR Vbeta segments and 13 reverse primers for TCR Jbeta segments was used in the multiplex PCR. A multiplex PCR assay on genomic DNA amplified the CDR3 region of rearranged TCR beta genes. On the Illumina HiSeq System, the amplified TCR beta libraries were sequenced as 87-base-pair reads. The study's processing was this. A later analysis tallied tens of millions of unique TCR beta chains across the 666 repertoires, and some 12 million of those chains were shared by two or more donors. Raw reads were error-corrected and collapsed into unique sequences by a nearest-neighbor algorithm in which closely related sequences were merged to remove PCR and sequencing errors. To assign V, D and J gene segments, CDR3 sequences were aligned to IMGT reference sequences. For a sequence to be retained, a match of at least six nucleotides was required to both a V gene segment and a J gene segment. Rearrangements were called productive when the CDR3 lacked stop codons and stayed in frame with V and J; all others were non-productive. Following IMGT convention, CDR3 was defined as the stretch from the second conserved V-encoded cysteine up to the conserved J-encoded phenylalanine. Sequences without an unambiguous match to a single V gene segment were excluded from the earlier analysis of a few hundred of the donors. An earlier analysis of several hundred of the donors called V segments functional above 56.7% productive rearrangements and segregating when the between-donor standard deviation exceeded 5%. To diagnose cytomegalovirus status from the catalog of TCR beta chain sequences, a statistical classification framework was built. In a later analysis, TCR nucleotide sequences were compared against IMGT/GENE-DB human TR gene sequences so that V and J genes could be assigned. In a later analysis, CDR3 sequences and most-parsimonious VDJ recombination scenarios were assigned using the TCRdist pipeline. In a later analysis, each TCR beta chain was defined by its CDR3 amino acid sequence together with its V-gene family, and reads without a unique V-gene family were excluded. To address suspected cross-contamination and a sequencing artifact, a later analysis removed 550 to 750 highly shared, low-generation-probability nucleotide sequences. In a later analysis, a clonal expansion index was calculated for each public chain from normalized within-repertoire ranks of inferred template counts. In a later analysis, generation probabilities were computed with a VDJ recombination model fitted to out-of-frame rearrangements, and the resulting probabilities were checked against IGoR. Hypergeometric tests were used in a later analysis to score TCR-TCR, TCR-HLA and TCR-CMV co-occurrence, with a repertoire-size bias correction applied to the TCR pairs. In a later analysis, false discovery rates were estimated by permuting HLA or CMV assignments 20 times. In a later analysis, co-occurring TCRs were grouped with DBSCAN, and TCRdist sequence similarity was added when clustering was performed within HLA-allele-positive subsets. Repertoires with fewer than 30,000 or more than 120,000 public chains were left out of co-occurrence clustering, as were five repertoires with anomalous nucleotide sharing. This is the immuneACCESS table as TCRdb keeps it, with only in-frame sequences that have V and J called. A part of the clones is gone; compared with another copy, unresolved V genes explain less than half, and the rest is unexplained. That table is the source of V, J and clone size, and D and trimming were worked out from the DNA. The sample has approximately 170,000 clones on record, 68% of them singletons. Together, the top ten hold approximately 4.5% of the sample.

The chain was built from TRBV2 and TRBJ2-5, and perhaps TRBD2 as D gene, on 6 matching bases. The receptor was derived from a woman between 18 and 30 years old in good health and CMV-seropositive. The material sequenced was PBMCs. The CDR3 reads CATQWRDGLETQYF. In nucleotides, the sequence is TGTGCCACGCAGTGGCGGGATGGATTAGAGACCCAGTACTTC.